These 5 T cell receptor beta chains were sequenced from one sample in a study of blood T cell repertoires in COVID-19. Only in-frame clones appear in the TCRdb table, and some are missing; sequencing was by immunoSEQ multiplex PCR. In the table there are over 65,000 clones, roughly 78% of which are singletons. The sequenced material came from peripheral blood. The receptor source for this set is a man aged 55 to 69 with COVID-19, enrolled during active disease.

This chain uses TRBV7-3 with TRBJ1-3; no definite D call. Trimming removed 5 bases from V and 3 bases from J, with 11 bases in between. This CDR3 region has 14 residues. Germline V gives CDR1 SGHTA, CDR2 FQGTGA. The CDR3 nucleotides are TGTGCCAGCAGCCGGGGTGGGGTTGGAAACACCATATATTTT. Amino acid sequence: CASSRGGVGNTIYF.

The gene calls are TRBV12-5 and TRBJ2-3, with 7 positions matching TRBD1. After removal of 6 bases from V and 1 base from J, the junction contained 4 bases not matched to a gene. Germline values: CDR1 LGHNT, CDR2 FRNRAP. This CDR3 has 14 amino acids. The CDR3 sequence is CASGLTGGTDTQYF. CDR3 bases: TGTGCTAGTGGCTTAACAGGGGGCACAGATACGCAGTATTTT.

This chain uses TRBV11-2 with TRBJ1-1; D perhaps matches TRBD1 (5 bases). The V end lost 7 bases, the J end lost 0 bases, and 9 bases lay between the germline ends. This CDR3 spans 13 amino acids. Per germline, CDR1 SGHAT and CDR2 FQNNGV. The CDR3: CASTRDLNTEAFF. The CDR3 nucleotides read TGTGCCAGCACCAGGGATTTGAACACTGAAGCTTTCTTT.

V usage is TRBV5-1 and J usage is TRBJ2-3, with 13 positions matching TRBD2. Germline loops: CDR1 SGHRS, CDR2 YFSETQ. V was clipped by 4 bases and J by 1 base; unmatched bases: 12. The CDR3 runs to 19 residues. This chain's CDR3 is CASSVGTSGNLHRTDTQYF. Here the CDR3 DNA reads TGCGCCAGCAGCGTCGGGACTAGCGGGAACTTACACCGCACAGATACGCAGTATTTT.

The rearrangement uses TRBV24-1 and TRBJ2-2; 9 positions agree with TRBD1. The CDR3 spans 15 residues. In germline, CDR1 is KGHDR, CDR2 SFDVKD. V was pared by 9 bases and J by 4 bases, with 8 bases of the junction left unmatched. CDR3 nucleotide sequence: TGTGCCACCCAAGGGGGACAGGGAGCCACCGGGGAGCTGTTTTTT. Amino acid sequence: CATQGGQGATGELFF.